The TCR beta chain under discussion was sequenced for a study of CD8 T cells in ankylosing spondylitis. Findings of the study overall: With a CD8+ phenotype, disease-linked clones were relatively rare in peripheral blood.

In its sample, this clonotype was seen many times. Its antigen remains unidentified. TCRdb redid the calling of the 5' RACE reads with MiXCR, one entry per CDR3 protein. The profile shows 200,000 to 250,000 distinct CDR3 sequences, 25% to 30% of them singletons. The CDR3 spans 14 residues. The germline V gene encodes CDR1 SGHTA and CDR2 FQGNSA. Deletions cut 8 bases from V and 6 bases from J, with 17 bases between. The V call is TRBV7-2, the J call TRBJ2-1, with D possibly matching TRBD2 (6 bases). The material sequenced was blood, either unsorted or a sorted T cell fraction (not recorded which). This clonotype originated in a male donor with ankylosing spondylitis or in good health (not recorded which). Written as DNA, the CDR3 is TGTGCCAGCGGGATATCGGGAGTTCGCAATGAGCAGTTCTTC. It yields the protein CASGISGVRNEQFF.